This TCR beta chain is from a study of PD-1 blockade in classical Hodgkin lymphoma. Generated by immunoSEQ multiplex PCR, the TCRdb table keeps only in-frame clones and is missing some. Seen here are 6,000 to 9,500 clones, about 81% observed once, and the top ten hold around 15%. There was relapse after autologous stem cell transplantation in every patient, and there was variation in brentuximab vedotin exposure. The source material was peripheral blood mononuclear cells (PBMCs), sampled at baseline. The TCR comes from a human donor with classical Hodgkin lymphoma.

CDR3 DNA sequence: TGTGCCAGCACCAGGGACAATACCGGGGAGCTGTTTTTT. This encodes CASTRDNTGELFF. This chain links TRBV11-3 with TRBJ2-2; the D gene is possibly TRBD1 (6 bases). CDR3 length equals 13 residues. Germline assignment: CDR1 SGHNT and CDR2 YENEEA. V gave up 7 bases and J gave up 5 bases, with 11 bases separating them.